The following is a T cell receptor (beta chain) sequence with its context. The V and J ends lost 1 base and 0 bases respectively, with 13 bases between them. CDR3 size: 16 residues. Germline CDR1 and CDR2: SGHTA and FQGNSA. The sample is drawn from a study of blood T cell repertoires in COVID-19. Study background: PBMCs, B-cell-depleted T cells, or T cells were the source of the cDNA or gDNA that made up the material.

As originally analysed: For nucleated cells, counts were estimated from reference gene primer amplification. Clones were sequenced by immunoSEQ multiplex PCR, and TCRdb holds only the in-frame ones, with some missing. The DNA was the basis for D and trimming; V, J and clone size are from that table. Of 150,000 to 200,000 clones listed, 82% are singletons. The J gene is TRBJ2-7, the V gene TRBV7-2; D is possibly TRBD2 (6 bases). The sequence came from a woman aged 25 to 45 with acute or convalescent COVID-19. What was sequenced was peripheral blood. Here the CDR3 reads CASSLVGDFISYEQYF. DNA of the CDR3: TGTGCCAGCAGCTTAGTTGGGGACTTCATCTCCTACGAGCAGTACTTC.